The clone carrying this TCR beta chain was detected many times. Its antigen is currently unknown. These data originate in a study of CD8 T cells in ankylosing spondylitis. Study-level findings and limits: In synovial fluid and blood from reactive arthritis, some motif variants were previously reported. There was a TCR beta motif, made of several highly homologous variants, that appeared characteristic of ankylosing spondylitis blood. Matched ankylosing spondylitis synovial fluid reportedly showed significant enrichment of disease-linked clones.

Making use of molecular barcodes, quantitative 5'-RACE generated TCR beta libraries. TCRdb analysed the 5' RACE reads with MiXCR anew, one entry per CDR3 protein. Seen here are 500,000 to 650,000 distinct CDR3 sequences, 5.3% observed once, and the top ten hold around 3.5%. This CDR3 is built from 15 residues. Germline lookup yields CDR1 KGHDR and CDR2 SFDVKD. V dropped 2 bases and J dropped 3 bases, with 13 bases sitting between them. This chain joins TRBV24-1 and TRBJ2-7; tentative D call: TRBD2 (6 bases). The source of this sequence is a male donor with ankylosing spondylitis. The specimen sequenced was blood, either unsorted or a sorted T cell fraction (not recorded which). CDR3 region: CATSDSGSSSYEQYF. For the CDR3, the DNA is TGTGCCACCAGTGATTCCGGGAGTTCCAGCTACGAGCAGTACTTC.